This record looks at one T cell receptor (beta chain) sequence and its context. Its antigen is not yet known. No base quality values were provided; no much bigger clone lies one nucleotide off. PBMC libraries used mostly approximately 450 ng of input genomic DNA for deep sequencing, with six replicates per sample. Following the manufacturer's instructions, the team built TCRbeta libraries using the immunoSEQ hsTCRbeta kit. The completed libraries were mixed into a single pool at 3 nM, then sequenced with an Illumina NovaSeq 6000 S4 flow cell. For the original study's pipeline: Raw data preprocessing and quality control were performed with the immunoSEQ Analyzer. The analysis was limited to productive rearrangements, and each clonotype was defined by a unique CDR3 amino acid sequence. Repertoire clonality was estimated as the Gini-Simpson index, which was calculated using the R package tcR. Student's t test was used to compare Gini indices, while Pearson correlation assessed associations with tumor size change. TCRdb took this table from immuneACCESS and kept in-frame rearrangements with V and J called. Such tables lack part of the clones; where checked against another copy, unresolved V genes explain under half of the gap, and the rest is unexplained. Clone size and V and J calls were adopted from that table, with D and trimming inferred from the DNA. Here the sample has roughly 68,000 clones; roughly nine tenths occur a single time. Of the sample, roughly 2.9% falls within the top ten clones.

This sample stems from a study of neoadjuvant anti-PD-1 for oral cavity cancer (dated by TCRdb to the early 2020s). Study-level background: Before undergoing curative-intent surgical resection, most patients got three to four biweekly nivolumab doses at 3 mg/kg. Patients without progression received a fourth nivolumab dose around day 43 and underwent definitive surgical resection on days 50-56. The parent correlative cohort included about a dozen patients, with an approximately 35% response rate. Responders were defined as patients with complete response, partial response or stable disease by RECIST 1.1; non-responders were defined as patients with progression. Study-wide findings and limitations: After neoadjuvant nivolumab, T cell clonality (Gini index) in PBMCs was significantly higher in non-responders than in responders. Higher pretreatment blood Treg/Th17 ratios correlated with higher pretreatment blood TCRbeta clonality and lower post-treatment tumor TCRbeta clonality. The TCR analyses had only a few patients in each response group, and the authors called for validation in larger cohorts.

The CDR3 has 13 amino acids, counting the end cysteine and phenylalanine. The read is trimmed to its CDR3 DNA, 39 bases read in frame from base 1. The germline V gene provides CDR1 KGHSH and CDR2 LQKENI. V is reduced by 8 bases and J by 3 bases, leaving a spacing of 14 bases between them. Interpreted using the paper, the time point label stands for: after neoadjuvant nivolumab, at surgical resection. Patients were newly diagnosed with stage II-IVA oral cavity squamous cell carcinoma and had received no prior systemic or radiation treatment. The cohort was composed of patients with HPV-negative, locally advanced oral cavity squamous cell carcinoma. Peripheral blood mononuclear cells were analyzed directly, without maintenance or expansion in culture. Samples came from a longitudinal correlative study of a single-arm phase II trial of neoadjuvant nivolumab in oral cavity squamous cell carcinoma. Subject-matched pre- and post-treatment PBMCs and tumors from three responders and three non-responders were subjected to genomic DNA-based TCRbeta sequencing. Peripheral blood mononuclear cells were collected once before nivolumab treatment and again after treatment, at the time of surgery. The Maxwell RSC DNA from Cells kit was used to extract genomic DNA from PBMCs.

The rearranged segments are TRBV18 and TRBJ2-7; D gene: possibly TRBD1, on 6 matching bases. The sequences come from PBMCs, collected after nivolumab (anti-PD-1) treatment. This clonotype was sampled from a person between 40 and 80 years old with oral cavity squamous cell carcinoma. The CDR3 loop reads CASTWTAGYEQYF. The base sequence is TGTGCCAGCACCTGGACAGCCGGCTACGAGCAGTACTTC.